The source of this T cell receptor (beta chain) is a study of early stage breast cancer tumors. Turning to the study itself: About 8 ER+/PR+/HER2- tumors were invasive ductal; a few were invasive lobular.

Data came from immunoSEQ multiplex PCR; TCRdb stores just in-frame clones and leaves some out. The sample includes approximately 11,000 clones, around 72% seen only once; the top ten take roughly a fifth. Germline V CDR1 and CDR2: SNHLY, FYNNEI. The ends lost 9 bases at V and 6 bases at J; junction bases unmatched: 7. The CDR3 totals 14 residues. V usage is TRBV2 and J usage is TRBJ2-4; TRBD1 matches at 11 bases. This clonotype was obtained from a person aged 35 to 50 with breast cancer. What was sequenced was breast tumor tissue. The CDR3 DNA sequence: TGTGCCAGTCGTACCGGGACAGGGGGAAACATTCAGTACTTC. This gives the protein CASRTGTGGNIQYF.